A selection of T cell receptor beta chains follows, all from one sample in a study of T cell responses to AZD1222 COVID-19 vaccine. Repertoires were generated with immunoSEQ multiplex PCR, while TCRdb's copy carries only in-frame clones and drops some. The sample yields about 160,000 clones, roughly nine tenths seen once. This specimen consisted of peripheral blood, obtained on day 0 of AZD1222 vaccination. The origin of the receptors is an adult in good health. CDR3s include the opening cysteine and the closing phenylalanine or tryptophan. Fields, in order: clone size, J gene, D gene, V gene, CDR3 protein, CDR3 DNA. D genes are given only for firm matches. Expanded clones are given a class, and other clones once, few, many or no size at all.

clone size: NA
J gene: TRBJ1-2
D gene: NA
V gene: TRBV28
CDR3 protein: CASSLSVQIYGYTF
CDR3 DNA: TGTGCCAGCAGTTTATCCGTTCAAATCTATGGCTACACCTTC

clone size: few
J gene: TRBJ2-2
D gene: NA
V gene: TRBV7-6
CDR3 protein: CASGELFF
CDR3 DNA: TGTGCCAGTGGGGAGCTGTTTTTT

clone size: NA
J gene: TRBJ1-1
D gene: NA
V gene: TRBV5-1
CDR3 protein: CASTQGIGVNTEAFF
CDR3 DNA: TGCGCCAGCACCCAGGGGATCGGAGTGAACACTGAAGCTTTCTTT

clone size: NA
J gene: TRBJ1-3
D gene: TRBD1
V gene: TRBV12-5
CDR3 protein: CASGLSTQGAGNTIYF
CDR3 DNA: TGTGCTAGTGGTTTGTCAACCCAGGGGGCCGGAAACACCATATATTTT

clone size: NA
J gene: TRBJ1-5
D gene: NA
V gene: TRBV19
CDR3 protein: CASSIIHGQPQHF
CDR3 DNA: TGTGCCAGTAGTATAATTCACGGTCAGCCCCAGCATTTT

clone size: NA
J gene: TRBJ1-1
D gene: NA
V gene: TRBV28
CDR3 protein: CASSLEGWYTEAFF
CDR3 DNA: TGTGCCAGCAGTTTAGAGGGATGGTACACTGAAGCTTTCTTT

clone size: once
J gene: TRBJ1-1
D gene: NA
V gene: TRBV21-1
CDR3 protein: CASTKVVGTEAFF
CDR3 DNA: TGTGCCAGCACCAAGGTGGTCGGCACTGAAGCTTTCTTT

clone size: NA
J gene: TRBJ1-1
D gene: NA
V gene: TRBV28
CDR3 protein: CASTRLEAKTEAFF
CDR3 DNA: TGTGCCAGCACACGCCTCGAGGCGAAAACTGAAGCTTTCTTT

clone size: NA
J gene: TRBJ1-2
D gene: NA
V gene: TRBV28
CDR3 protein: CASSPPPGYTF
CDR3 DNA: TGTGCCAGCAGCCCTCCCCCAGGCTACACCTTC

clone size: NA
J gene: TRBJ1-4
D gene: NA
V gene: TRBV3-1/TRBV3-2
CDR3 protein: CASSQRAGSLSEKLFF
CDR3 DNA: TGTGCCAGCAGCCAAAGGGCAGGGAGTCTTAGTGAAAAACTGTTTTTT

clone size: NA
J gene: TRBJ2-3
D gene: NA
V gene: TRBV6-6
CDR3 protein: CASSYASGLGDTQYF
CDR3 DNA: TGTGCCAGCAGTTACGCTAGTGGGTTGGGAGATACGCAGTATTTT

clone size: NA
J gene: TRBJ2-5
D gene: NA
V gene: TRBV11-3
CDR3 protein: CASSHPGEETQYF
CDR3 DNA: TGTGCCAGCAGCCACCCAGGGGAAGAGACCCAGTACTTC

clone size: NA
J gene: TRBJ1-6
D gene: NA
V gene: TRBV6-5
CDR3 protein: CASFRAGSPLHF
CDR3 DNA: TGTGCCAGCTTCAGGGCGGGATCACCCCTCCACTTT

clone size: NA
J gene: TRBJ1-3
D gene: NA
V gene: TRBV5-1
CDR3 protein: CASQTAPVSGNTIYF
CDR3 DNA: TGCGCCAGCCAGACGGCGCCGGTCTCTGGAAACACCATATATTTT

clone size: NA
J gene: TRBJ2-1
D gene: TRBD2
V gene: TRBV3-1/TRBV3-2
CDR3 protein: CASSRKILAGEYNEQFF
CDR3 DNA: TGTGCCAGCAGCCGCAAAATCCTAGCGGGGGAATACAATGAGCAGTTCTTC

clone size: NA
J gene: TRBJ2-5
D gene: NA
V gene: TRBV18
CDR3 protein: CASSPPVQETQYF
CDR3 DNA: TGTGCCAGCTCACCACCGGTCCAAGAGACCCAGTACTTC

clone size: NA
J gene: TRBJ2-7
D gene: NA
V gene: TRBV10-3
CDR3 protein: CAISEWGNEQYF
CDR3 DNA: TGTGCCATCAGTGAGTGGGGTAACGAGCAGTACTTC

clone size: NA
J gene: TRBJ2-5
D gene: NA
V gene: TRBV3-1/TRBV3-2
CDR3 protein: CASSQGQETQYF
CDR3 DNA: TGTGCCAGCAGCCAGGGCCAAGAGACCCAGTACTTC

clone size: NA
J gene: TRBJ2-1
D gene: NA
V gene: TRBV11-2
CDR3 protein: CASSPPMSYNEQFF
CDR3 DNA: TGTGCCAGCAGCCCCCCGATGTCGTACAATGAGCAGTTCTTC

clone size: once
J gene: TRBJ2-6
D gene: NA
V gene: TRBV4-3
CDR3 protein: CASSQALNSGANVLTF
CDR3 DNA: TGCGCCAGCAGCCAAGCACTGAACTCTGGGGCCAACGTCCTGACTTTC

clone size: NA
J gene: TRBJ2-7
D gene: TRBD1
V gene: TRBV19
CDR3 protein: CASSMMWDSLFYEQYF
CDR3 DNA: TGTGCCAGTAGTATGATGTGGGACAGCCTATTCTACGAGCAGTACTTC

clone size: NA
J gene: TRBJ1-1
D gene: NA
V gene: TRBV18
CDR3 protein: CASSPPVSGQINRPGITEAFF
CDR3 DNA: TGTGCCAGCTCACCACCGGTTTCCGGACAGATAAATCGGCCGGGGATCACTGAAGCTTTCTTT

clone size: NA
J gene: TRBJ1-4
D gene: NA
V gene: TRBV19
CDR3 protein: CASSIFSTGRGEKLFF
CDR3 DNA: TGTGCCAGTAGTATCTTTTCCACCGGCCGCGGTGAAAAACTGTTTTTT

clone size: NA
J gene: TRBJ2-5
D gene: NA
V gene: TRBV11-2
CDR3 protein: CASNPGYEETQYF
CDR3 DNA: TGTGCCAGCAACCCAGGGTACGAAGAGACCCAGTACTTC

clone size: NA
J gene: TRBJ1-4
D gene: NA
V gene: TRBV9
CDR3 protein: CASSVDGTSNEKLFF
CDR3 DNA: TGTGCCAGCAGCGTAGATGGGACAAGTAATGAAAAACTGTTTTTT

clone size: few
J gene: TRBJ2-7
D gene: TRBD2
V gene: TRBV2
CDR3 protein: CASTPGSGRGEQYF
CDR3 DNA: TGTGCCAGCACCCCGGGTAGCGGGAGGGGCGAGCAGTACTTC

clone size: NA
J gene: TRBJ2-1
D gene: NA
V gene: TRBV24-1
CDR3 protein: CATSDPTRGGSNEQFF
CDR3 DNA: TGTGCCACCAGTGACCCCACCAGGGGAGGATCGAATGAGCAGTTCTTC

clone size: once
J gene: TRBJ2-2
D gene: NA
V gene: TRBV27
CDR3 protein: CASSLSGELFF
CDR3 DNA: TGTGCCAGCAGTTTATCCGGGGAGCTGTTTTTT

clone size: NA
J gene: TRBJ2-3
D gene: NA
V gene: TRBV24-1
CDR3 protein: CATSLGTQDTTDTQYF
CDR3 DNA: TGTGCCACCAGCCTCGGGACTCAAGACACGACAGATACGCAGTATTTT